These 5 T cell receptor beta chains were all obtained from the same sample, sequenced in a study of cytomegalovirus exposure and HLA in healthy donors. The PCR made use of 60 Vbeta and 13 Jbeta primers. TCRdb's copy holds only in-frame clones and misses some; the assay was immunoSEQ multiplex PCR. The sample carries 150,000 to 200,000 clones, more than 60% recorded once. Source material: PBMCs. The receptors come from a man younger than 35 in good health and CMV-seronegative.

In this sample, this clone turned up a few times. This chain connects TRBV7-6 to TRBJ2-7; perhaps TRBD2 as D (6 bases). V lost 1 base and J lost 6, with 10 bases in between. Germline values: CDR1 SGHVS, CDR2 FNYEAQ. The CDR3 has 13 amino acids. CDR3 amino acids: CASSLEDGGEQYF. The CDR3 DNA reads as TGTGCCAGCAGCTTAGAAGACGGGGGCGAGCAGTACTTC.

The chain carries TRBV2 and TRBJ1-5, with a weak D call TRBD1 (6 bases). Germline CDR1 and CDR2: SNHLY and FYNNEI. This CDR3 contains 14 residues. Trimming took off 6 bases at V and 5 bases at J, with 14 bases between the two ends. The CDR3 region has the DNA TGTGCCAGCAGGCCGGACAGCACCTATCAGCCCCAGCATTTT. Translated: CASRPDSTYQPQHF.

This clone showed up many times. The V and J genes are TRBV4-3 and TRBJ2-2; D may be TRBD1 (6 bases). CDR3 size: 10 residues. Per the germline V gene, CDR1 is LGHNA and CDR2 is YSLEER. V dropped 9 bases and J dropped 7 bases, with 6 bases sitting between them. The CDR3: CARGGGELFF. Written as DNA, the CDR3 is TGCGCCAGAGGGGGCGGGGAGCTGTTTTTT.

This clone was recorded a few times. The chain joins TRBV4-1 to TRBJ2-3; maybe TRBD1 (6 bases). The germline V gene has CDR1 MGHRA and CDR2 YSYEKL. The CDR3 has 17 amino acids. Deletions cut 1 base from V and 0 bases from J, with 14 bases between. CDR3 sequence: CASSQGPGTHSTDTQYF. The CDR3 DNA follows: TGCGCCAGCAGCCAAGGTCCCGGGACACACAGCACAGATACGCAGTATTTT.

J is TRBJ2-5 and V is TRBV29-1, with TRBD2 identical over 11 bases. The CDR3 totals 16 residues. CDR1 SQVTM and CDR2 ANQGSEA come from the germline V gene. V lost 5 bases, J lost 0 bases, and 8 bases stayed unmatched. Here the CDR3 reads CSVLLAGGVDQETQYF. In DNA, the CDR3 is TGCAGCGTTCTGTTAGCGGGGGGGGTGGACCAAGAGACCCAGTACTTC.